The 30 T cell receptor beta chains below come from one sample, sequenced in a study of cytotoxic CD8 clonotypes in ibrutinib-treated CLL. Here immunoSEQ multiplex PCR was the method, and the copy in TCRdb shows in-frame clones only, minus some. The data show just over 200,000 clones, roughly 73% seen once. This material consisted of PBMCs, taken after 12 months of ibrutinib treatment. The receptors come from a human donor with chronic lymphocytic leukemia.

V gene TRBV6-5 combines with J gene TRBJ2-1; D uncertain. Germline loops: CDR1 MNHEY, CDR2 SVGAGI. Trimming removed 4 bases at V and 5 bases at J, with 12 bases between. This CDR3 is 14 amino acids long. This CDR3 is CASSFWRGNNEQFF. CDR3 nucleotide sequence: TGTGCCAGCAGTTTTTGGCGAGGAAACAATGAGCAGTTCTTC.

The genes are TRBV10-2 and TRBJ2-7; 9 bases line up with TRBD1. Germline CDR1 and CDR2: WSHSY and SAAADI. This CDR3 is built from 13 residues. V lost 6 bases and J lost 5; bases outside the gene matches: 5. CDR3 DNA: TGCGCCAGCAGGAGGGGACAGGGCAACGAGCAGTACTTC. It yields the protein CASRRGQGNEQYF.

This clone was observed a single time. The J gene is TRBJ2-2, the V gene TRBV7-9, with no clear D. Germline V gene sequence: CDR1 SEHNR, CDR2 FQNEAQ (reference sequence). V shed 2 bases and J shed 6 bases, with 4 bases lying between them. The CDR3 has 12 amino acids. The CDR3 DNA sequence: TGTGCCAGCAGCTTAAGGTCCGGGGAGCTGTTTTTT. Amino acid sequence: CASSLRSGELFF.

The rearrangement joins TRBV6-1 to TRBJ1-2; D is ambiguous. V lost 0 bases and J 1 base, leaving 15 bases between the germline ends. This CDR3 region has 17 residues. Looked up from germline, CDR1 is MNHNS and CDR2 is SASEGT. The CDR3: CASSEAILDPINYGYTF. The CDR3 DNA sequence: TGTGCCAGCAGTGAAGCTATACTTGACCCGATTAACTATGGCTACACCTTC.

The chain links TRBV30 to TRBJ2-2; D is undetermined. Deletions cut 1 base from V and 7 bases from J, with 10 bases between. This CDR3 contains 13 residues. Germline V gene data show CDR1 as GTSNPN and CDR2 as SVGIG (reference sequence). CDR3 residues: CAWSALGIGELFF. As DNA, the CDR3 is TGTGCCTGGAGTGCCCTAGGCATCGGGGAGCTGTTTTTT.

This chain uses TRBV6-5 with TRBJ2-2; D is unclear. The V end lost 2 bases, the J end lost 5 bases, and 6 bases lay between the germline ends. This CDR3 is 13 amino acids long. The germline gives CDR1 MNHEY, CDR2 SVGAGI. CDR3 bases: TGTGCCAGCAGTTACCGCCTGACCGGGGAGCTGTTTTTT. Translation gives CASSYRLTGELFF.

The chain links TRBV7-8 to TRBJ1-1, with a weak D call TRBD1 (6 bases). The CDR3 consists of 17 residues. V lost 11 bases and J lost 0, with 25 bases in between. Germline lookup yields CDR1 SGHVS and CDR2 FQNEAQ. As DNA, the CDR3 is TGTGCCTCCGGGGTCTTTACACAGGGTCAGATGAACACTGAAGCTTTCTTT. Protein: CASGVFTQGQMNTEAFF.

This chain links TRBV5-1 with TRBJ2-7; 9 bases are shared with TRBD1. Germline V CDR1 and CDR2: SGHRS, YFSETQ. J was trimmed by 4 bases and V by 5 bases; bases with no gene match: 7. The CDR3 spans 14 residues. CDR3 sequence reads: CASRSGTGSYEQYF. In DNA form, the CDR3 reads TGCGCCAGCAGGTCCGGGACAGGGTCGTACGAGCAGTACTTC. The full variable domain, in which reference TRBV5-1 and TRBJ2-7 provide the parts outside the CDR3, is KAGVTQTPRYLIKTRGQQVTLSCSPISGHRSVSWYQQTPGQGLQFLFEYFSETQRNKGNFPGRFSGRQFSNSRSEMNVSTLELGDSALYLCASRSGTGSYEQYFGPGTRLTVT.

CDR3 sequence (DNA): TGTGCCAGCAGCGATGGGGATACGCAGTATTTT. This codes for CASSDGDTQYF. The V and J genes are TRBV25-1 and TRBJ2-3; D gene ambiguous. The V gene lost 6 bases and the J gene lost 6 bases, with 7 bases spanning the gap. From germline, CDR1 is MGHDK and CDR2 SYGVNS. This CDR3 is built from 11 residues.

The V call is TRBV9, the J call TRBJ2-1; D remains unclear. Trimming stripped 4 bases from V and 0 bases from J, with 11 bases between. This CDR3 has 15 residues. The germline V gene has CDR1 SGDLS and CDR2 YYNGEE. CDR3 nucleotide sequence: TGTGCCAGCAGCTTAAGGGATAGCTCCTACAATGAGCAGTTCTTC. It yields the protein CASSLRDSSYNEQFF.

The chain joins TRBV29-1 to TRBJ1-1; D is unclear. The germline V gene encodes CDR1 SQVTM and CDR2 ANQGSEA. The CDR3 has 13 residues. V was cut by 4 bases and J by 0 bases, with 9 bases left in between. The CDR3 sequence: CSVGNFMNTEAFF. CDR3 in DNA: TGCAGCGTTGGAAATTTCATGAACACTGAAGCTTTCTTT. Combining the CDR3 with reference TRBV29-1 and TRBJ1-1 gives the whole variable domain SAVISQKPSRDICQRGTSLTIQCQVDSQVTMMFWYRQQPGQSLTLIATANQGSEATYESGFVIDKFPISRPNLTFSTLTVSNMSPEDSSIYLCSVGNFMNTEAFFGQGTRLTVV.

The DNA of the CDR3 is TGTGCCAGCAGCTTGTACGCTAGCGGGGACACCGGGGAGCTGTTTTTT. Translation gives CASSLYASGDTGELFF. The chain couples TRBV5-6 to TRBJ2-2; 9 bases map to TRBD2. The germline CDR1 and CDR2 sequences are SGHDT and YYEEEE. CDR3 size: 16 residues. J lost 3 bases, V lost 1 base, and 4 bases had no gene match.

The chain combines TRBV18 with TRBJ2-3, with 9 bases fitting TRBD2. The CDR3 covers 15 residues. V shed 1 base and J 5 bases; nucleotides not matched to a gene: 4. CDR1 and CDR2 from the germline V gene are KGHSH and LQKENI. The CDR3 loop is CASSPRREGVDTQYF. CDR3 DNA sequence: TGTGCCAGCTCACCACGGCGGGAGGGCGTAGATACGCAGTATTTT. The full variable domain, in which reference TRBV18 and TRBJ2-3 provide the parts outside the CDR3, is NAGVMQNPRHLVRRRGQEARLRCSPMKGHSHVYWYRQLPEEGLKFMVYLQKENIIDESGMPKERFSAEFPKEGPSILRIQQVVRGDSAAYFCASSPRREGVDTQYFGPGTRLTVL.

This rearrangement joins TRBV30 to TRBJ2-3; D is ambiguous. The CDR3 spans 15 residues. Germline CDR1 is GTSNPN and CDR2 is SVGIG (reference sequence). The ends were cut back, 3 bases at V and 8 bases at J, with 21 bases in the middle. The CDR3: CAWRLPRSYWGTQYF. The CDR3 nucleotides read TGTGCCTGGAGACTACCCAGGTCGTATTGGGGTACGCAGTATTTT.

This chain joins TRBV5-1 and TRBJ2-7, with D unclear. V was cut by 2 bases and J by 7 bases, with 13 bases left in between. From germline, CDR1 is SGHRS and CDR2 YFSETQ. This CDR3 has 13 residues. The CDR3 nucleotides read TGCGCCAGCAGCTTCGTCATGGGCGGTGAGCAGTACTTC. Encoded protein: CASSFVMGGEQYF.

The chain recombines TRBV10-3 with TRBJ2-7; no reliable D call. V was pared by 8 bases and J by 0 bases, with 14 bases between. Germline CDR1 is ENHRY and CDR2 is SYGVKD. CDR3 size: 14 residues. CDR3 residues: CAIGPATRSYEQYF. The CDR3 DNA sequence: TGTGCCATCGGTCCGGCAACCCGCTCCTACGAGCAGTACTTC.

This rearrangement joins TRBV7-9 to TRBJ2-5; D is unclear. V dropped 6 bases and J dropped 2 bases, with 13 bases sitting between them. This CDR3 is 14 amino acids long. Germline loops: CDR1 SEHNR, CDR2 FQNEAQ (reference sequence). CDR3 protein: CASRPGKVQETQYF. The CDR3 coding sequence is TGTGCCAGCAGGCCCGGTAAAGTACAAGAGACCCAGTACTTC.

The chain uses TRBV30 and TRBJ2-7; D is perhaps TRBD1 or TRBD2 (6 bases each). Trimming removed 2 bases at V and 2 bases at J, with 10 bases between. CDR1 GTSNPN and CDR2 SVGIG come from the germline V gene (reference sequence). This CDR3 has 13 amino acids. As DNA, the CDR3 is TGTGCCTGGAGTACGGGGGCTACCTACGAGCAGTACTTC. This sequence encodes CAWSTGATYEQYF.

This clone was counted only a few times. J is TRBJ2-2 and V is TRBV11-2; tentative D call: TRBD2 (6 bases). In germline, CDR1 is SGHAT, CDR2 FQNNGV. The ends were cut back, 6 bases at V and 1 base at J, with 9 bases in the middle. The CDR3 runs to 14 residues. The CDR3 here is CASRPGRNTGELFF. The CDR3, as DNA: TGTGCCAGCAGGCCCGGGAGGAACACCGGGGAGCTGTTTTTT.

This chain connects TRBV5-1 to TRBJ2-7, with TRBD2 matching 9 bases. Germline CDR1 SGHRS, CDR2 YFSETQ. V shed 7 bases and J 0 bases; nucleotides not matched to a gene: 11. CDR3 length: 16 amino acids. The CDR3 region is CASAPGGSGGSYEQYF. CDR3 DNA: TGCGCCAGCGCCCCGGGGGGTAGCGGGGGCTCCTACGAGCAGTACTTC. The complete variable domain, with remaining parts taken from reference TRBV5-1 and TRBJ2-7, reads KAGVTQTPRYLIKTRGQQVTLSCSPISGHRSVSWYQQTPGQGLQFLFEYFSETQRNKGNFPGRFSGRQFSNSRSEMNVSTLELGDSALYLCASAPGGSGGSYEQYFGPGTRLTVT.

The chain uses TRBV18 and TRBJ2-5; TRBD1 agrees at 7 bases. There are 16 residues in the CDR3. V lost 0 bases to trimming and J lost 3 bases; unmatched junction nucleotides: 7. CDR1 is KGHSH and CDR2 is LQKENI in the germline V gene. The CDR3 DNA follows: TGTGCCAGCTCACCACCAGGGGGCCGGCCTGAAGAGACCCAGTACTTC. Its translation is CASSPPGGRPEETQYF. Using reference TRBV18 and TRBJ2-5 for the parts outside the CDR3, the full variable domain is NAGVMQNPRHLVRRRGQEARLRCSPMKGHSHVYWYRQLPEEGLKFMVYLQKENIIDESGMPKERFSAEFPKEGPSILRIQQVVRGDSAAYFCASSPPGGRPEETQYFGPGTRLLVL.

The chain carries TRBV6-1 and TRBJ1-4; D is uncertain. Germline V gene lookup returns CDR1 MNHNS and CDR2 SASEGT. This CDR3 region has 15 residues. V was pared by 8 bases and J by 0 bases, with 13 bases between. The CDR3 region is CASSRSRATNEKLFF. CDR3 in DNA: TGTGCCAGCTCCCGGTCCCGTGCAACTAATGAAAAACTGTTTTTT.

This sequence joins TRBV25-1 and TRBJ2-7; D gene ambiguous. The germline gives CDR1 MGHDK, CDR2 SYGVNS. V was cut by 6 bases and J by 4 bases, with 10 bases left in between. The CDR3 runs 12 residues. CDR3 residues: CASRGWGYEQYF. The CDR3 DNA reads TGTGCCAGCAGGGGGTGGGGATACGAGCAGTACTTC.

This clone was counted only a few times. The genes are TRBV7-8 and TRBJ2-3; 8 nucleotides align to TRBD2. V trimming: 5 bases; J trimming: 3 bases; junction bases outside the gene matches: 7. Germline CDR1 reads SGHVS; CDR2 reads FQNEAQ. The CDR3 totals 15 residues. The CDR3 protein is CASSLSGEGTDTQYF. CDR3 DNA: TGTGCCAGCAGCCTTAGCGGGGAAGGGACAGATACGCAGTATTTT.

The CDR3 loop is CASSKGLHEHRELFF. The CDR3 region has the DNA TGTGCCAGTAGTAAGGGACTACATGAACACCGGGAGCTGTTTTTT. The chain joins TRBV19 to TRBJ2-2; 7 nucleotides align to TRBD2. Germline values: CDR1 LNHDA, CDR2 SQIVND (reference sequence). The CDR3 runs 15 residues. The trim removed 4 bases at V and 9 bases at J, leaving 11 bases unmatched. The full variable domain, in which reference TRBV19 and TRBJ2-2 provide the parts outside the CDR3, is DGGITQSPKYLFRKEGQNVTLSCEQNLNHDAMYWYRQDPGQGLRLIYYSQIVNDFQKGDIAEGYSVSREKKESFPLTVTSAQKNPTAFYLCASSKGLHEHRELFFGEGSRLTVL.

In regard to this clone: Other nucleotide sequences in the sample specify the same CDR3. In DNA, the CDR3 is TGTGCCAGCAGTTTAACCAACACTGAAGCTTTCTTT. Translating gives CASSLTNTEAFF. V gene TRBV28 combines with J gene TRBJ1-1; D gene unclear. The CDR3 has 12 amino acids. CDR1 is MDHEN and CDR2 is SYDVKM in the germline V gene. Deletions cut 2 bases from V and 2 bases from J, with 3 bases between.

This chain connects TRBV10-3 to TRBJ2-2, with D uncertain. V lost 0 bases and J 3 bases, leaving 14 bases between the germline ends. The CDR3 sequence is 17 residues long. Germline CDR1 is ENHRY and CDR2 is SYGVKD. CDR3 bases: TGTGCCATCAGTGAGTCAACCCTGAGACAAGACACCGGGGAGCTGTTTTTT. Translation gives CAISESTLRQDTGELFF.

This clone came up a few times. The chain couples TRBV11-2 to TRBJ1-2; no firm D call. This CDR3 is 15 amino acids long. The V gene's germline CDR1 is SGHAT and CDR2 FQNNGV. V was clipped by 0 bases and J by 8 bases, with 16 bases between them. The CDR3 sequence: CASSLDNSPVGGYTF. CDR3 bases: TGTGCCAGCAGCTTAGATAATTCCCCCGTGGGGGGCTACACCTTC. The full variable domain, completed using reference TRBV11-2 and TRBJ1-2, is EAGVAQSPRYKIIEKRQSVAFWCNPISGHATLYWYQQILGQGPKLLIQFQNNGVVDDSQLPKDRFSAERLKGVDSTLKIQPAKLEDSAVYLCASSLDNSPVGGYTFGSGTRLTVV.

The chain couples TRBV27 to TRBJ1-1, with D perhaps TRBD1 (6 bases). CDR1 MNHEY and CDR2 SMNVEV come from the germline V gene (reference sequence). The CDR3 contains 14 residues. V lost 5 bases to trimming and J lost 10 bases, with 20 bases between them. CDR3 amino acids: CASSPRGRGIRAFF. The CDR3 DNA reads as TGTGCCAGCAGTCCCAGGGGAAGGGGTATCCGAGCTTTCTTT.

This chain links TRBV7-9 with TRBJ2-1, with 14 bases matching TRBD2. CDR3 length equals 16 residues. Per the germline V gene, CDR1 is SEHNR and CDR2 is FQNEAQ (reference sequence). Unmatched junction bases numbered 3, after V lost 8 bases and J lost 0 bases. CDR3 amino acids: CASGTSGGVSYNEQFF. Written as DNA, the CDR3 is TGTGCCAGCGGGACTAGCGGGGGCGTCTCCTACAATGAGCAGTTCTTC.